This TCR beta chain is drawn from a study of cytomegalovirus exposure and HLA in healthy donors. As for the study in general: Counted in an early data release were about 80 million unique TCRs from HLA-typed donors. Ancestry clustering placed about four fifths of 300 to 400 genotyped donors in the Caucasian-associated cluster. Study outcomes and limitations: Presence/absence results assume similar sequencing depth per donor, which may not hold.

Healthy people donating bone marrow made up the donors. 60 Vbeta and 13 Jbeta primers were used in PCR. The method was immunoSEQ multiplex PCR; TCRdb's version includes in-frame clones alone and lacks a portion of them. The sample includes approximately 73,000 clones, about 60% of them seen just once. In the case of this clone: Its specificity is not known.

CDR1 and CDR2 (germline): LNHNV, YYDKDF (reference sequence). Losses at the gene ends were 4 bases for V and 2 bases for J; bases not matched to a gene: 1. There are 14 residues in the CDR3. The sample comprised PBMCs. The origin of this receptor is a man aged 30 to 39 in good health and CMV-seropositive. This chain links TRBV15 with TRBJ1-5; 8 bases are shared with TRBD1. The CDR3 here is CATSKTGGNQPQHF. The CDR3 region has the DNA TGTGCCACCAGCAAGACAGGGGGCAATCAGCCCCAGCATTTT. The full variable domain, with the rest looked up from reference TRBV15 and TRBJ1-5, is DAMVIQNPRYQVTQFGKPVTLSCSQTLNHNVMYWYQQKSSQAPKLLFHYYDKDFNNEADTPDNFQSRRPNTSFCFLDIRSPGLGDTAMYLCATSKTGGNQPQHFGDGTRLSIL.